This T cell receptor beta chain was recovered during a study of STAT5B mutations in CD4+ large granular lymphocyte leukemia. Findings and limits, study-wide: The CD4+ versus CD8+ T-LGLL clonality difference may reflect limited sample size.

Germline CDR1 KGHSH, CDR2 LQKENI. The CDR3 totals 15 residues. Trimming left V 3 bases short and J 2 bases short, with 12 bases between. Profiling relied on immunoSEQ multiplex PCR, and the TCRdb table lists in-frame clones only, not all of them. The sample lists tens of thousands of clones, about four fifths occurring once. About this clone itself: What it binds is not known.

This chain joins TRBV18 and TRBJ2-3; TRBD1 might be the D (6 bases). This receptor was taken from a human donor in good health. Sequencing used CD4+ T cells from blood buffy coats. In DNA, the CDR3 is TGTGCCAGCTCACCGGGCAGGGGAAACACAGATACGCAGTATTTT. Protein sequence: CASSPGRGNTDTQYF.